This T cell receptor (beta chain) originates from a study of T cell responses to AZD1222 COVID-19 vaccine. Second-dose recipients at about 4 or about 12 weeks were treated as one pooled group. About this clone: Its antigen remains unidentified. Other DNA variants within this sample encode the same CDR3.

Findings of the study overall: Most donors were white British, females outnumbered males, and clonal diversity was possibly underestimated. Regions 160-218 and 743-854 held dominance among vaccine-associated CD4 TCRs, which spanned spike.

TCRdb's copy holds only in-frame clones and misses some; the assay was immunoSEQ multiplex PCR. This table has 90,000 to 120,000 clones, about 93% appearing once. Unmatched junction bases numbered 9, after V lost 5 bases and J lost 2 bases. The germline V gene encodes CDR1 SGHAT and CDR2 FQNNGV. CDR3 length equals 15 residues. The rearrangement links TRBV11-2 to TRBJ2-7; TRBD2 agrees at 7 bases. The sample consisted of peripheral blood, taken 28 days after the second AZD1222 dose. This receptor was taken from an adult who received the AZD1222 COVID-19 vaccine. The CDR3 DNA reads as TGTGCCAGCAGCCCCAGAGCCAGCGGGGCCTACGAGCAGTACTTC. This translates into CASSPRASGAYEQYF.